Below, 30 T cell receptor beta chains from the same sample are listed, as sequenced in a study of blood T cell repertoires in COVID-19. Sequencing was performed with immunoSEQ multiplex PCR; in TCRdb, only in-frame clones are kept and a portion is missing. The sample shows 120,000 to 150,000 clones, more than 70% of them seen only once. Material: peripheral blood. The receptors were gathered from a man aged 50-60 years with active or convalescent COVID-19.

The chain joins TRBV4-1 to TRBJ2-5; TRBD2 agrees at 8 bases. Germline V gene sequence: CDR1 MGHRA, CDR2 YSYEKL. This CDR3 comprises 15 residues. The J segment lost 1 base and the V segment lost 1 base, leaving 2 bases of the junction unmatched. In DNA, the CDR3 is TGCGCCAGCAGCCAAGGAACTAGCGGCCAAGAGACCCAGTACTTC. Amino acids: CASSQGTSGQETQYF.

A note on this clone: Other DNA sequences in this specimen translate into the identical CDR3. V and J are TRBV7-9 and TRBJ2-3, with TRBD1 as a possible D gene (6 bases). The CDR3 has 15 residues. V lost 5 bases to trimming and J lost 0 bases, with 12 bases between them. Germline V lookup: CDR1 SEHNR, CDR2 FQNEAQ (reference sequence). CDR3 nucleotides: TGTGCCAGCAGCCTGGGGCAGGGGAGCACAGATACGCAGTATTTT. This gives the protein CASSLGQGSTDTQYF.

CDR3 sequence: CASGPGLAGENTGELFF. CDR3 nucleotide sequence: TGCGCCAGCGGCCCGGGACTAGCGGGAGAGAACACCGGGGAGCTGTTTTTT. The rearrangement uses TRBV5-1 and TRBJ2-2, with TRBD2 identical over 14 bases. Germline CDR1 SGHRS, CDR2 YFSETQ. CDR3 length equals 17 residues. Losses at the gene ends were 7 bases for V and 1 base for J; bases not matched to a gene: 6.

The CDR3 nucleotides are TGCAGGGGCTCGCAGGGGGCCGGTGAAGCTTTCTTT. Protein product: CRGSQGAGEAFF. The chain uses TRBV29-1 and TRBJ1-1, with TRBD1 identical over 8 bases. Germline CDR1 and CDR2: SQVTM and ANQGSEA. The CDR3 is 12 amino acids.

The chain recombines TRBV6-6 with TRBJ2-2; perhaps TRBD1 as D (6 bases). CDR3 size: 14 residues. Looked up from germline, CDR1 is MNHNY and CDR2 is SVGAGI (reference sequence). Trimming took off 7 bases at V and 0 bases at J, with 9 bases between the two ends. The CDR3 here is CASTRTANTGELFF. In nucleotides, the CDR3 is TGTGCCAGCACCCGGACAGCGAACACCGGGGAGCTGTTTTTT.

In DNA, the CDR3 is TGTGCCAGCAGCTTAGGAGGGGGGGAGTGGTTCTTC. Amino acid sequence: CASSLGGGEWFF. The chain couples TRBV7-8 to TRBJ2-1; TRBD2 might be the D (7 bases). The germline V gene encodes CDR1 SGHVS and CDR2 FQNEAQ. V lost 1 base and J 15 bases, leaving 13 bases between the germline ends. There are 12 residues in the CDR3.

This sequence joins TRBV4-2 and TRBJ2-4, with D hard to call. The CDR3 contains 15 residues. Germline V gene sequence: CDR1 LGHNA, CDR2 YNFKEQ. With 0 bases removed from V and 0 bases from J, the gap between germline ends came to 6 bases. CDR3 sequence (DNA): TGTGCCAGCAGCCAAGAGGCGGTAGCCAAAAACATTCAGTACTTC. This codes for CASSQEAVAKNIQYF.

V and J are TRBV6-5 and TRBJ2-1, with 13 bases matching TRBD2. CDR1 is MNHEY, CDR2 SVGAGI, per germline. This CDR3 comprises 15 residues. V was pared by 4 bases and J by 6 bases, with 3 bases of the junction left unmatched. The CDR3 here is CASSSGLAGANEQFF. The CDR3 DNA reads TGTGCCAGCAGTTCCGGACTAGCGGGGGCCAATGAGCAGTTCTTC.

This sequence joins TRBV3-1 (or the pseudogene TRBV3-2) and TRBJ1-2, with 10 nucleotides matching TRBD1. The CDR3 has 15 amino acids. The germline V gene encodes CDR1 LGHDT and CDR2 YNNKEL (reference sequence). Trimming removed 4 bases from V and 2 bases from J; junction bases left unmatched: 4. In nucleotides, the CDR3 is TGTGCCAGCAGCCTGGGGGACAGGGGAAACTATGGCTACACCTTC. Translating gives CASSLGDRGNYGYTF.

The chain combines TRBV4-3 with TRBJ2-3, with D perhaps matching TRBD2 (5 bases). In germline, CDR1 is LGHNA, CDR2 YSLEER. The CDR3 covers 14 residues. V dropped 0 bases and J dropped 8 bases, with 12 bases sitting between them. For the CDR3, the DNA is TGCGCCAGCAGCCAAGAAAGGAACGGGATTACGCAGTATTTT. Translated, it gives CASSQERNGITQYF.

The V gene is TRBV28, the J gene TRBJ1-2, with a weak D call TRBD1 (5 bases). Germline V gene data show CDR1 as MDHEN and CDR2 as SYDVKM. V lost 8 bases and J 1 base, leaving 14 bases between the germline ends. CDR3 length equals 14 residues. The CDR3 sequence is CASRLGGDNYGYTF. CDR3 coding DNA: TGTGCCAGCCGGTTGGGAGGGGATAACTATGGCTACACCTTC.

The rearrangement joins TRBV11-2 to TRBJ1-2; tentatively, D is TRBD1 (6 bases). Between the trimmed V and J ends, which lost 5 bases and 4 bases, there was a span of 11 bases. Germline-derived CDR1 and CDR2 are SGHAT and FQNNGV. The CDR3 is 13 residues long. For the CDR3, the DNA is TGTGCCAGCAGCCCTAGGGGGATCTATGGCTACACCTTC. Protein sequence: CASSPRGIYGYTF.

The CDR3 is CASSLVRTLGLAGEHNEQFF. CDR3 nucleotide sequence: TGTGCCAGCAGCTTGGTCAGGACTCTGGGACTAGCGGGAGAGCACAATGAGCAGTTCTTC. The rearrangement uses TRBV5-4 and TRBJ2-1; 14 nucleotides align to TRBD2. Germline lookup yields CDR1 SGHNT and CDR2 YYREEE (reference sequence). The CDR3 runs to 20 residues. V was pared by 0 bases and J by 5 bases, with 13 bases of the junction left unmatched.

This clone was observed a handful of times. The chain recombines TRBV27 with TRBJ1-4; 8 nucleotides match TRBD1. Germline CDR1 MNHEY, CDR2 SMNVEV (reference sequence). CDR3 length: 14 amino acids. The junction had 7 bases not matched to a gene; V was cut back by 5 bases and J by 8 bases. CDR3 in amino acids: CASSIRTGREKLFF. CDR3 nucleotide sequence: TGTGCCAGCAGTATACGGACAGGGCGCGAAAAACTGTTTTTT.

Here the CDR3 DNA reads TGTGCCAGCTCACCGCTCGGGAACGCGAACACCGGGGAGCTGTTTTTT. Translation: CASSPLGNANTGELFF. The chain has TRBV18 and TRBJ2-2, with D possibly matching TRBD2 (5 bases). Germline loops: CDR1 KGHSH, CDR2 LQKENI. The V gene lost 3 bases and the J gene lost 0 bases, with 11 bases spanning the gap. The CDR3 extends over 16 amino acids.

This clone was found once. The DNA of the CDR3 is TGCGCCAGCAGCTTGGGCGGACAGAGTAAGACCGGGGAGCTGTTTTTT. Translating it yields CASSLGGQSKTGELFF. The J gene is TRBJ2-2, the V gene TRBV5-1, with D perhaps TRBD1 (6 bases). CDR3 length: 16 amino acids. Deletions cut 0 bases from V and 5 bases from J, with 14 bases between. Germline-derived CDR1 and CDR2 are SGHRS and YFSETQ.

The chain couples TRBV3-1 (or the pseudogene TRBV3-2) to TRBJ2-2; TRBD2 is a possible D gene (6 bases). The germline CDR1 and CDR2 sequences are LGHDT and YNNKEL (reference sequence). Trimming left V 4 bases short and J 5 bases short, with 14 bases between. This CDR3 has 15 amino acids. CDR3 region: CASSPLTGGTGELFF. The CDR3 nucleotides read TGTGCCAGCAGCCCCCTCACCGGGGGAACCGGGGAGCTGTTTTTT.

The V gene is TRBV7-6, the J gene TRBJ2-7; tentative D call: TRBD2 (6 bases). Germline CDR1 and CDR2: SGHVS and FNYEAQ. CDR3 size: 15 residues. Trimming took 1 base from V and 0 from J, leaving 10 bases between them. CDR3 protein: CASSLGSGSSYEQYF. The CDR3 coding sequence is TGTGCCAGCAGCTTAGGGTCCGGGAGCTCCTACGAGCAGTACTTC.

The V call is TRBV28, the J call TRBJ2-7, with a tentative D call TRBD2 (6 bases). Trimming took off 6 bases at V and 0 bases at J, with 18 bases between the two ends. The V gene's germline CDR1 is MDHEN and CDR2 SYDVKM. The CDR3 length is 16 residues. The CDR3 loop is CASRYLKGGSSYEQYF. The CDR3 DNA reads as TGTGCCAGCAGATACCTAAAAGGAGGGAGCTCCTACGAGCAGTACTTC. The full variable domain, its missing parts supplied by reference TRBV28 and TRBJ2-7, is DVKVTQSSRYLVKRTGEKVFLECVQDMDHENMFWYRQDPGLGLRLIYFSYDVKMKEKGDIPEGYSVSREKKERFSLILESASTNQTSMYLCASRYLKGGSSYEQYFGPGTRLTVT.

This chain connects TRBV10-1 to TRBJ1-1; TRBD1 aligns across 7 bases. V lost 11 bases to trimming and J lost 0 bases; unmatched junction nucleotides: 6. Germline V gene data show CDR1 as WNHNN and CDR2 as SYGVQD (reference sequence). The CDR3 is 13 residues long. CDR3 loop: CAEQGSMNTEAFF. CDR3 in DNA: TGCGCCGAACAGGGGTCGATGAACACTGAAGCTTTCTTT.

V is TRBV19 and J is TRBJ1-5; TRBD1 matches 9 bases. J gave up 3 bases and V 5 bases, and 5 bases lay outside the gene matches. Germline loops: CDR1 LNHDA, CDR2 SQIVND (reference sequence). This CDR3 is built from 15 residues. CDR3 in amino acids: CASSAGQGNNQPQHF. The CDR3 coding sequence is TGTGCCAGTAGTGCGGGACAGGGAAACAATCAGCCCCAGCATTTT.

This sequence joins TRBV28 and TRBJ2-1; no clear D gene. The CDR3 is made up of 14 amino acids. V lost 6 bases and J lost 6, with 15 bases in between. Germline V gene lookup returns CDR1 MDHEN and CDR2 SYDVKM. CDR3 DNA sequence: TGTGCCAGCAGGTTTTCCCTCAGGCTCAATGAGCAGTTCTTC. Translated: CASRFSLRLNEQFF.

The rearrangement uses TRBV5-6 and TRBJ2-7; D not certain. The CDR3 length is 14 residues. CDR1 is SGHDT, CDR2 YYEEEE, per germline. V gave up 4 bases and J gave up 4 bases, with 15 bases separating them. The CDR3 spells CASSVETGFYEQYF. The CDR3 DNA is TGTGCCAGCAGCGTGGAAACCGGTTTTTACGAGCAGTACTTC.

In its sample, this clone ranks as medium-sized (0.01 to 0.1%). The rearrangement uses TRBV11-2 and TRBJ2-5; TRBD1 matches at 7 bases. This CDR3 has 15 amino acids. Trimming cost V 5 bases and J 2 bases; bases outside gene matches: 8. The germline CDR1 and CDR2 sequences are SGHAT and FQNNGV. The CDR3 protein is CASSPEGAAQETQYF. The CDR3, as DNA: TGTGCCAGCAGCCCAGAGGGGGCCGCACAAGAGACCCAGTACTTC.

The chain combines TRBV7-2 with TRBJ1-4, with a weak D call TRBD1 (5 bases). CDR3 length equals 14 residues. Germline V gene sequence: CDR1 SGHTA, CDR2 FQGNSA. The ends were cut back, 6 bases at V and 8 bases at J, with 16 bases in the middle. This CDR3 is CASRTDAQGEKLFF. The CDR3 DNA sequence: TGTGCCAGCAGGACGGACGCGCAGGGAGAAAAACTGTTTTTT.

This clone has a single count. V usage is TRBV6-6 and J usage is TRBJ1-1; 9 bases line up with TRBD1. This CDR3 is built from 12 residues. The ends lost 2 bases at V and 8 bases at J; junction bases unmatched: 0. Looked up from germline, CDR1 is MNHNY and CDR2 is SVGAGI (reference sequence). The CDR3 region has the DNA TGTGCCAGCAGTTACACAGGGGGCGAAGCTTTCTTT. It specifies CASSYTGGEAFF.

This sequence joins TRBV3-1 (or the pseudogene TRBV3-2) and TRBJ1-2; the match to TRBD1 covers 7 bases. This CDR3 region has 15 residues. Trimming at V came to 1 base and at J to 7 bases, leaving 9 bases not matched to a gene. Germline V lookup: CDR1 LGHDT, CDR2 YNNKEL (reference sequence). The CDR3 DNA reads TGTGCCAGCAGCCAAGGATCCGGGACAGAAAGTGGCTACACCTTC. Its protein product is CASSQGSGTESGYTF.

V usage is TRBV6-5 and J usage is TRBJ1-2, with D tentatively TRBD1 (5 bases). CDR1 is MNHEY, CDR2 SVGAGI, per germline. This CDR3 has 15 amino acids. Trimming left V 5 bases short and J 4 bases short, with 17 bases between. CDR3 region: CASSRRDGDVYGYTF. For the CDR3, the DNA is TGTGCCAGCAGTAGGCGGGACGGGGACGTCTATGGCTACACCTTC.

The J gene is TRBJ2-3, the V gene TRBV7-8; D possibly corresponds to TRBD2 (7 bases). The CDR3 spans 18 residues. Germline-derived CDR1 and CDR2 are SGHVS and FQNEAQ. The V end was cut by 8 bases, the J end by 0 bases, with 24 bases between. CDR3 bases: TGTGCCAGCGGTTCAGGGGTGGGAGGGGGGTTTAGCACAGATACGCAGTATTTT. Protein sequence: CASGSGVGGGFSTDTQYF.

The genes are TRBV7-9 and TRBJ1-4, with a possible D match to TRBD1 (5 bases). The germline V gene has CDR1 SEHNR and CDR2 FQNEAQ (reference sequence). The CDR3 runs 15 residues. V lost 1 base to trimming and J lost 4 bases, with 10 bases between them. CDR3 protein: CASSLVQGLNEKLFF. Written as DNA, the CDR3 is TGTGCCAGCAGCTTAGTTCAGGGCCTTAATGAAAAACTGTTTTTT.